Given below is one T cell receptor (beta chain) in context. This entry belongs to a study of blood T cell repertoires in COVID-19. Trimming cost V 2 bases and J 14 bases, with 10 bases left between them. Germline V gene data show CDR1 as LGHDT and CDR2 as YNNKEL (reference sequence). CDR3 size: 12 residues. Measured with immunoSEQ multiplex PCR; TCRdb has only the in-frame clones, and not every one. The data show about 28,000 clones, 85% to 95% seen once. The clonotype comes from a woman in her sixties or seventies with COVID-19, enrolled during active disease. Source material: peripheral blood. The rearrangement joins TRBV3-1 (or the pseudogene TRBV3-2) to TRBJ1-6; no clear D gene. In DNA form, the CDR3 reads TGTGCCAGCAGCCAAAATATAATGTCCCTCCACTTT. This encodes CASSQNIMSLHF.